This T cell receptor (beta chain) came from a study of tumor-infiltrating lymphocytes in primary liver carcinoma (dated by TCRdb to about 2017). About the full investigation: Of the five patients (three men and two women, aged 30 to 69 years), four had hepatocellular carcinoma and one had combined HCC and intrahepatic cholangiocarcinoma. The tumors of the five patients were staged as T1-T3 N0M0, with maximum diameters ranging from about 4 to 10 cm. Each sample produced roughly 3.65 to 7.13 million productive TCRbeta reads, and read depth showed no significant difference between tissue types. For each liver tumor, the study sampled five regions along with adjacent normal tissue and blood, and applied TCRbeta repertoire sequencing, expression microarrays and whole-exome sequencing. A total of 35 or so specimens from 5 patients went through TCRbeta repertoire sequencing, namely 25 tumor regions, 5 adjacent noncancerous liver tissues and 5 peripheral blood samples. The roughly 25 tumor region samples were profiled with Agilent mRNA microarrays so that TCRbeta repertoire diversity could be related to the local molecular phenotype. Reproducibility between technical replicate repertoires was high, with correlation coefficients above 0.98 and mean shared-clone rates around 0.88. General findings and caveats noted by the study authors: Pairs of tumor regions showed greater repertoire overlap (mean 36%) than tumor-adjacent pairs (roughly 17%) or tumor-blood pairs (approximately 14%), which is consistent with antigen-driven expansion. Bulk unsorted samples precluded comparing CD4+ and CD8+ T cell repertoires. Only roughly 8-25% of top clones appeared in all five regions of a tumor, which suggests that tumor-infiltrating T cells are spatially heterogeneous. A significantly larger repertoire fraction was made up by the top 250 clones in tumors than in blood (p = 0.039). The study included only four or five patients, and the authors note findings should be validated in a larger study. Only the TCR beta chain was sequenced, so true repertoire diversity is likely underestimated because unpaired alpha chains were not captured.

Total RNA and DNA were co-extracted from approximately 20-30 mg of bulk tissue with the AllPrep DNA/RNA mini kit, without cell sorting. Between November 2015 and March 2016, a handful of patients in China with histopathologically diagnosed primary liver carcinoma had their tumors surgically resected. At the time of sampling, the patients were treatment-naive and had chronic HBV infection. Five spatially separated regions were sampled per tumor: superior, inferior, left-lateral and right-lateral poles, plus the tumor centre. Histology showed that every tumor sample contained more than 75% viable tumor cells. Fresh tumor and adjacent tissue pieces were bisected, with one half stored in RNAlater at -80 degrees C and the other half sent for histology. Starting from approximately 460 ng total RNA, TCRbeta-specific cDNA was produced by reverse transcription with a constant-region primer and ProtoScript II reverse transcriptase. Construction of the TCRbeta libraries relied on three nested rounds of multiplex PCR, following a slightly modified ARM-PCR procedure. Each of the first two PCR rounds ran for nine to eleven cycles and used multiplex TRBV1-TRBV30 forward primers together with a Cbeta reverse primer. Sample barcodes and Illumina adapters were attached in a final 25-cycle PCR using Deep VentR polymerase. Before sequencing, amplicons between 200 and 500 bp were purified from gel using a QIAquick gel extraction kit. An Illumina HiSeq 2500 was used to sequence the TCRbeta amplicons with 250-bp paired-end reads. Regarding the original processing steps: Reads were quality-trimmed with Trimmomatic v0.33, and paired reads were merged with FLASH v1.2.11 to recover full CDR3 sequences. MiGEC v1.2.1b assigned V, D and J germline segments to the rearranged TCRbeta sequences. Clonotype statistics and Shannon-Wiener diversity indices were computed with VDJtools v1.0.0. Except for diversity analysis, only each sample's 250 most abundant clonotypes were used in subsequent analyses to reduce sampling bias. The public reads were reprocessed in TCRdb via fastp at Q25 and MiXCR, keeping in-frame beta chains. Records with the same CDR3 protein are collapsed into one entry carrying the most frequent genes and DNA. The V and J calls, along with clone size, are taken from TCRdb and not from the paper's own processing. Here the sample has about 48,000 distinct CDR3 sequences; around three quarters occur a single time. Around 28% of the sample comes from the top ten.

V loses 3 bases of germline sequence and J loses 10 bases, and the interval between the two ends is 16 bases. Inclusive of the bounding cysteine and phenylalanine, the CDR3 is 13 residues long. Left in the record is the CDR3 DNA by itself, 39 bases read in frame from the first base. Looking up the germline V gene yields CDR1 LGHNA and CDR2 YNFKEQ. Concerning this clonotype itself: What this receptor recognizes is not known. No base-level quality is on record; no much larger clone is a single base apart.

Sequenced: liver tumor tissue from sampling region 3. The cell subset or site tag for this specimen amounts to: tumor region T3, left-lateral pole. The chain uses TRBV4-2 and TRBJ2-7, with the D segment identity uncertain. This receptor was taken from a man aged 40-49 years with primary liver carcinoma and hepatitis B virus infection. The encoded CDR3 is CASSHLLAYHQYF. The sequenced DNA: TGTGCCAGCAGCCATCTTCTGGCCTACCATCAGTACTTC.